This T cell receptor beta chain came from a study of blood T cell repertoires in COVID-19. Across the whole study: COVID-19 samples collected from the United States, Italy and Spain covered acute and convalescent phases. Sources were T cells, B-cell-depleted T cells, or PBMCs; the material itself was cDNA or gDNA.

Source study methods: The assay estimated nucleated cells by amplifying reference gene primers. Produced via immunoSEQ multiplex PCR; TCRdb's table is partial and in-frame only. V, J and clone size are taken as reported in that table, and D and trimming were inferred from the DNA itself. The data hold roughly 160,000 clones, with approximately 81% observed a single time. From germline, CDR1 is PRHDT and CDR2 FYEKMQ (reference sequence). CDR3 size: 14 residues. V shed 6 bases and J 1 base; nucleotides not matched to a gene: 3. This chain links TRBV13 with TRBJ2-7, with 10 bases lining up with TRBD2. The sequence was collected from a woman aged 40 to 49 with acute COVID-19. Source material: PBMCs or T cells enriched from blood (not recorded which). The CDR3 sequence: CASRSSGSSYEQYF. The CDR3 DNA follows: TGTGCCAGCAGATCTAGCGGGAGTTCCTACGAGCAGTACTTC. The variable domain in full, with the rest retrieved from reference TRBV13 and TRBJ2-7, is AAGVIQSPRHLIKEKRETATLKCYPIPRHDTVYWYQQGPGQDPQFLISFYEKMQSDKGSIPDRFSAQQFSDYHSELNMSSLELGDSALYFCASRSSGSSYEQYFGPGTRLTVT.